A single sample gave rise to the 16 T cell receptor beta chains below, sequenced in a study of OX40 agonist ivuxolimab in advanced cancers. Using immunoSEQ multiplex PCR, the repertoire was profiled, and TCRdb retains in-frame clones only, with some absent. This table has 75,000 to 80,000 clones, about nine tenths appearing once. Sequenced material: CD4+ or CD8+ T cells sorted from blood, taken in a trial of the OX40 agonist ivuxolimab. All receptors derive from an adult with an advanced solid tumor such as melanoma, head and neck, liver or kidney cancer.

This clone showed up just once. V usage is TRBV7-6 and J usage is TRBJ1-1; possible D gene TRBD1, 5 bases. The CDR3 is 13 residues long. V lost 1 base and J lost 4, with 7 bases in between. Germline loops: CDR1 SGHVS, CDR2 FNYEAQ. In DNA, the CDR3 is TGTGCCAGCAGCTTAGGGCAGGGCACTGAAGCTTTCTTT. Encoded protein: CASSLGQGTEAFF.

The chain is built from TRBV4-1 and TRBJ1-2, with 7 bases aligning to TRBD1. In germline, CDR1 is MGHRA, CDR2 YSYEKL. V was clipped by 3 bases and J by 11 bases; unmatched bases: 6. The CDR3 sequence is 12 residues long. As DNA, the CDR3 is TGCGCCAGCAGCCACCTGACAGGGTATTACACCTTC. It codes for CASSHLTGYYTF.

The rearrangement links TRBV6-1 to TRBJ1-4, with 9 bases fitting TRBD1. The CDR3 length is 15 residues. Germline V lookup: CDR1 MNHNS, CDR2 SASEGT. The junction had 4 bases not matched to a gene; V was cut back by 5 bases and J by 3 bases. As DNA, the CDR3 is TGTGCCAGCAGTACGACAGGGGGGGCTAATGAAAAACTGTTTTTT. Translated: CASSTTGGANEKLFF.

CDR3 nucleotide sequence: TGTGCCAGCGCACGGGGTGGCGGCAATCAGCCCCAGCATTTT. It encodes CASARGGGNQPQHF. This rearrangement joins TRBV28 to TRBJ1-5; no clear D gene. CDR1 MDHEN and CDR2 SYDVKM come from the germline V gene. Trimming left V 8 bases short and J 2 bases short, with 13 bases between. The CDR3 contains 14 residues.

This clone was detected once. The V call is TRBV9, the J call TRBJ2-2; 7 nucleotides align to TRBD2. The CDR3 is made up of 19 amino acids. Trimming removed 0 bases from V and 0 bases from J; junction bases left unmatched: 11. Germline loops: CDR1 SGDLS, CDR2 YYNGEE. The CDR3 region is CASSVGQGRGSPNTGELFF. CDR3 coding DNA: TGTGCCAGCAGCGTAGGTCAAGGCCGCGGGAGTCCGAACACCGGGGAGCTGTTTTTT.

The chain has TRBV6-5 and TRBJ2-7, with 11 positions matching TRBD1. V lost 7 bases, J lost 2 bases, and 4 bases stayed unmatched. Germline loops: CDR1 MNHEY, CDR2 SVGAGI. The CDR3 consists of 14 residues. The CDR3 DNA sequence: TGTGCCAGCACGGACAGGGGGCAAGCCTACGAGCAGTACTTC. Amino acids: CASTDRGQAYEQYF.

This clone was seen only once. This rearrangement joins TRBV27 to TRBJ1-2; 11 bases match TRBD1. The CDR3 covers 17 residues. V dropped 6 bases and J dropped 2; count of bases not matched to a gene: 11. Germline V lookup: CDR1 MNHEY, CDR2 SMNVEV (reference sequence). The CDR3 region has the DNA TGTGCCAGCAGACCCGGGACAGGGGGTATTGGAAACTATGGCTACACCTTC. Amino acids: CASRPGTGGIGNYGYTF.

The rearrangement uses TRBV18 and TRBJ2-5; D is unclear. V was cut by 4 bases and J by 0 bases, with 9 bases left in between. The CDR3 has 14 amino acids. Per germline, CDR1 KGHSH and CDR2 LQKENI. CDR3 nucleotides: TGTGCCAGCTCACTCCGGACGCACCAAGAGACCCAGTACTTC. Its translation is CASSLRTHQETQYF.

By share, this clone ranks as medium-sized. The chain joins TRBV7-2 to TRBJ1-3; 7 nucleotides agree with TRBD1. CDR3 size: 16 residues. The V gene end was trimmed by 5 bases and the J gene end by 4 bases; junction bases not matched to a gene: 11. Germline loops: CDR1 SGHTA, CDR2 FQGNSA. CDR3 DNA sequence: TGTGCCAGCAGCCCGGGACAGAGTCTATCAGGAAACACCATATATTTT. Its protein product is CASSPGQSLSGNTIYF.

The rearrangement joins TRBV19 to TRBJ2-4; possible D gene TRBD2, 5 bases. The V and J ends lost 5 bases and 6 bases respectively, with 14 bases between them. The CDR3 extends over 14 amino acids. Germline CDR1 reads LNHDA; CDR2 reads SQIVND (reference sequence). CDR3: CASSGNRGGNIQYF. The CDR3 coding sequence is TGTGCCAGTAGTGGGAATCGGGGTGGAAACATTCAGTACTTC.

V and J are TRBV29-1 and TRBJ2-1, with 10 bases that match TRBD1. The CDR3 extends over 15 amino acids. CDR1 and CDR2 from the germline V gene are SQVTM and ANQGSEA. Losses at the gene ends were 4 bases for V and 2 bases for J; bases not matched to a gene: 5. The CDR3 here is CSVGVGTGAYNEQFF. CDR3 DNA sequence: TGCAGCGTTGGAGTTGGGACAGGGGCCTACAATGAGCAGTTCTTC.

This chain links TRBV30 with TRBJ2-7; the D is unclear. The CDR3 runs 11 residues. In germline, CDR1 is GTSNPN, CDR2 SVGIG (reference sequence). V shed 3 bases and J shed 4 bases, with 7 bases lying between them. The CDR3 bases are TGTGCCTGGAGCGGTCGGTACGAGCAGTACTTC. Its protein product is CAWSGRYEQYF.

V gene TRBV5-5 combines with J gene TRBJ2-7; D gene unclear. CDR1 SGHKS and CDR2 YYEKEE come from the germline V gene (reference sequence). Trimming took off 2 bases at V and 3 bases at J, with 9 bases between the two ends. The CDR3 is made up of 13 amino acids. The chain's CDR3 is CASSFGRNYEQYF. The CDR3 DNA reads as TGTGCCAGCAGCTTTGGTCGGAACTACGAGCAGTACTTC.

This rearrangement joins TRBV6-1 to TRBJ2-7; 7 positions agree with TRBD1. Germline V CDR1 and CDR2: MNHNS, SASEGT. V lost 6 bases and J lost 1; bases outside the gene matches: 9. The CDR3 covers 15 residues. The CDR3 loop reads CASRGGTASSYEQYF. The CDR3 nucleotides are TGTGCCAGCAGAGGTGGGACAGCCTCGTCCTACGAGCAGTACTTC.

The chain uses TRBV5-4 and TRBJ2-1; a possible D gene is TRBD2 (6 bases). From germline, CDR1 is SGHNT and CDR2 YYREEE (reference sequence). Trimming shortened V by 1 base and J by 4 bases, and 12 bases separated the two germline ends. This CDR3 contains 15 residues. The CDR3 bases are TGTGCCAGCAGCTTGCCAGGAGGGGTTTACAATGAGCAGTTCTTC. Translating it yields CASSLPGGVYNEQFF.

The V and J genes are TRBV6-5 and TRBJ2-4, with D perhaps TRBD2 (5 bases). V lost 6 bases and J 1 base, leaving 13 bases between the germline ends. The CDR3 spans 15 residues. Germline V gene data show CDR1 as MNHEY and CDR2 as SVGAGI. The CDR3: CASSRSGMAKNIQYF. In DNA, the CDR3 is TGTGCCAGCAGCCGCTCGGGGATGGCCAAAAACATTCAGTACTTC.